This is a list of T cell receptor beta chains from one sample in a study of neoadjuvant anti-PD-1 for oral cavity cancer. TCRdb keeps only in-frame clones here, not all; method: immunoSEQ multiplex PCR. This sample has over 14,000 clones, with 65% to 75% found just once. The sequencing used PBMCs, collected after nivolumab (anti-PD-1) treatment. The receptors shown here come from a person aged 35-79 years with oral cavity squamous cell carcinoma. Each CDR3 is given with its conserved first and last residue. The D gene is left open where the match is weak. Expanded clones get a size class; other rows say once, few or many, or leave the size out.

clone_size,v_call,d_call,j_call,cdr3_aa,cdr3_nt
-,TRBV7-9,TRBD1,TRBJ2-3,CASSPGTGANTQYF,TGTGCCAGCAGCCCCGGGACAGGGGCCAATACGCAGTATTTT
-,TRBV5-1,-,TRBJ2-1,CASSLALATYNEQFF,TGCGCCAGCAGCTTGGCTTTGGCCACCTACAATGAGCAGTTCTTC
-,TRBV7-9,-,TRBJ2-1,CASSLAAGISYNEQFF,TGTGCCAGCAGCTTAGCGGCAGGGATATCATACAATGAGCAGTTCTTC
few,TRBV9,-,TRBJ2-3,CASSVDPGVADTQYF,TGTGCCAGCAGCGTAGATCCGGGAGTAGCAGATACGCAGTATTTT
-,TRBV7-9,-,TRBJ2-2,CASSFIHPGGELFF,TGTGCCAGCAGCTTCATACATCCGGGCGGGGAGCTGTTTTTT
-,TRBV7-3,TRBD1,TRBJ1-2,CASSLTAGQRINYGYTF,TGTGCCAGCAGCTTAACAGCGGGACAGCGCATTAACTATGGCTACACCTTC
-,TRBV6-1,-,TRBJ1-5,CASRRSNQPQHF,TGTGCCAGCAGAAGGAGCAATCAGCCCCAGCATTTT
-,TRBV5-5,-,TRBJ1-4,CASSLSRDATNEKLFF,TGTGCCAGCAGCTTGTCCAGGGATGCAACTAATGAAAAACTGTTTTTT
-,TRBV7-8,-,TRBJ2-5,CASSHYTGEDRETQYF,TGTGCCAGCAGCCATTATACGGGGGAGGATCGAGAGACCCAGTACTTC
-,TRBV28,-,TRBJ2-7,CASSLKQGRGLYEQYF,TGTGCCAGCAGTTTAAAACAGGGCCGCGGTCTCTACGAGCAGTACTTC
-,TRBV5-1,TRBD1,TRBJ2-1,CASSGMGQGFGNEQFF,TGCGCCAGCAGCGGAATGGGACAGGGGTTCGGCAATGAGCAGTTCTTC
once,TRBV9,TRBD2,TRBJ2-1,CASSVGVAGGYNEQFF,TGTGCCAGCAGCGTAGGGGTAGCGGGAGGCTACAATGAGCAGTTCTTC
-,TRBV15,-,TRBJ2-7,CATSREGGADSYEQYF,TGTGCCACCAGCAGAGAGGGAGGAGCCGACTCCTACGAGCAGTACTTC
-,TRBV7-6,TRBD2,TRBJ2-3,CASSFRAHRTSGFSTDTQYF,TGTGCCAGCAGCTTCCGGGCCCATAGGACTAGCGGGTTCTCCACAGATACGCAGTATTTT
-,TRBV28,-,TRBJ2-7,CASLNTVTYEQYF,TGTGCCAGCCTCAACACAGTTACCTACGAGCAGTACTTC
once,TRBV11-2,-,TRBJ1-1,CASSRQNTEAFF,TGTGCCAGCAGCCGACAGAACACTGAAGCTTTCTTT
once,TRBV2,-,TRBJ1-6,CASSALGSYSPLHF,TGTGCCAGCAGTGCACTCGGGAGTTATTCACCCCTCCACTTT
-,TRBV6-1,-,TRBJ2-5,CASSETSGTQETQYF,TGTGCCAGCAGTGAAACGTCAGGGACCCAAGAGACCCAGTACTTC
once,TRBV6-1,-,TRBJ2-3,CASRALGPADTQYF,TGTGCCAGCAGGGCTCTAGGCCCAGCAGATACGCAGTATTTT
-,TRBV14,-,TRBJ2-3,CASSQGSGATDTQYF,TGTGCCAGCAGCCAAGGGAGCGGTGCCACAGATACGCAGTATTTT
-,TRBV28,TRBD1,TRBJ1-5,CASTGQGDQPQHF,TGTGCCAGCACCGGACAGGGGGATCAGCCCCAGCATTTT
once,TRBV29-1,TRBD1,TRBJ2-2,CSVGGTVKNTGELFF,TGCAGCGTTGGGGGGACAGTTAAGAACACCGGGGAGCTGTTTTTT
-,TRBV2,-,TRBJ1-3,CASSGGGGSGNTIYF,TGTGCCAGCAGTGGTGGAGGGGGCTCTGGAAACACCATATATTTT
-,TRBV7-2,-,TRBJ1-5,CASSLDGNQPQHF,TGTGCCAGCAGCTTAGACGGAAATCAGCCCCAGCATTTT
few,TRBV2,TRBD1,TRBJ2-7,CASRQGPLEQYF,TGTGCCAGCAGACAGGGGCCCCTCGAGCAGTACTTC
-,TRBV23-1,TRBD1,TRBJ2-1,CASRRDSSYNEQFF,TGCGCCAGCAGACGGGACAGCTCCTACAATGAGCAGTTCTTC
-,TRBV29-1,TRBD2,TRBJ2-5,CSVEGGASGSTETQYF,TGCAGCGTTGAAGGGGGGGCTAGCGGGAGTACAGAGACCCAGTACTTC
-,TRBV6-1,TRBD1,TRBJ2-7,CASSELPDRVLQNEQYF,TGTGCCAGCAGTGAATTACCTGACAGGGTCCTACAGAACGAGCAGTACTTC
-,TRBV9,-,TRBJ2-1,CASSVDPTFNTYNEQFF,TGTGCCAGCAGCGTAGACCCCACTTTTAACACCTACAATGAGCAGTTCTTC
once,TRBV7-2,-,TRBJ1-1,CASSPRTANTEAFF,TGTGCCAGCAGCCCCCGGACAGCGAACACTGAAGCTTTCTTT
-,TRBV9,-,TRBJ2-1,CASSVAGVGYNEQFF,TGTGCCAGCAGCGTAGCGGGAGTAGGATACAATGAGCAGTTCTTC
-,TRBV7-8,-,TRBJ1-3,CASSLDRAGNTIYF,TGTGCCAGCAGCTTAGACAGGGCTGGAAACACCATATATTTT